What follows describes a single T cell receptor beta chain. These data originate in a study of radiation and T cells in renal cell carcinoma. The J segment lost 4 bases and the V segment lost 4 bases, leaving 10 bases of the junction unmatched. Germline loops: CDR1 SGHAT, CDR2 FQNNGV. The CDR3 is 17 amino acids. Time point of the sample: blood 2 weeks post-SBRT. Treatment given: 15 Gy SBRT to primary tumor, nephrectomy 4 weeks later. Clear cell pathology was present in this patient's renal cell carcinoma. TCRdb's copy holds only in-frame clones and misses some; the assay was immunoSEQ multiplex PCR. In the table there are around 120,000 clones, roughly 77% of which are singletons.

The chain uses TRBV11-2 and TRBJ1-2; TRBD1 agrees at 12 bases. Sample: blood, taken from a patient whose treatment included radiotherapy and nephrectomy. This sequence was found in a woman aged 55-69 years with renal cell carcinoma. This chain's CDR3 is CASSSPGQGAILYGYTF. The CDR3 DNA sequence: TGTGCCAGCAGCTCTCCGGGACAGGGGGCGATACTCTATGGCTACACCTTC. The full variable domain, completed using reference TRBV11-2 and TRBJ1-2, is EAGVAQSPRYKIIEKRQSVAFWCNPISGHATLYWYQQILGQGPKLLIQFQNNGVVDDSQLPKDRFSAERLKGVDSTLKIQPAKLEDSAVYLCASSSPGQGAILYGYTFGSGTRLTVV.